This is a list of T cell receptor beta chains from one sample in a study of blood T cell repertoires in COVID-19. Data came from immunoSEQ multiplex PCR; TCRdb stores just in-frame clones and leaves some out. The sample lists roughly 16,000 clones; around 94% were seen once. Sequencing was performed on peripheral blood. The receptors originated from a human donor in a cohort sampled during active COVID-19. CDR3s include the opening cysteine and the closing phenylalanine or tryptophan.

cdr3_aa | j_call | v_call
CASSQDPGLAGPDTQYF | TRBJ2-3 | TRBV4-3
CASSFGAASTDTQYF | TRBJ2-3 | TRBV28
CASGGTGFGYGYTF | TRBJ1-2 | TRBV3-1/TRBV3-2
CATSRGPTGVGQAQHF | TRBJ1-5 | TRBV15
CSVETGAPYEQYF | TRBJ2-7 | TRBV29-1
CASSQEASGIGSFGYTF | TRBJ1-2 | TRBV4-3
CASSPDSTKNIQYF | TRBJ2-4 | TRBV6-2/TRBV6-3
CASSFRSEAFF | TRBJ1-1 | TRBV5-1
CASTPQGYAAGYTF | TRBJ1-2 | TRBV11-2
CASTYVETSGISGANVLTF | TRBJ2-6 | TRBV5-1
CASSYGTEKYGYTF | TRBJ1-2 | TRBV6-6
CASRREGTEAFF | TRBJ1-1 | TRBV11-2
CASSLFDRQGATEAFF | TRBJ1-1 | TRBV11-2
CSVEVWTGENYGYTF | TRBJ1-2 | TRBV29-1
CATSERRDYNEQFF | TRBJ2-1 | TRBV24-1
CASSQGGSGIYEQYF | TRBJ2-7 | TRBV4-2
CASRPPGYEQYF | TRBJ2-7 | TRBV7-8
CASGLEISTEAFF | TRBJ1-1 | TRBV12-5
CASSGQLGKNIQYF | TRBJ2-4 | TRBV7-9
CARSYGRPSSYEQYF | TRBJ2-7 | TRBV7-5
CASSTGSNQPQHF | TRBJ1-5 | TRBV7-9
CASTKQGGNTIYF | TRBJ1-3 | TRBV11-2
CASSASRQGGTQYF | TRBJ2-5 | TRBV9
CASSIQGGNEQFF | TRBJ2-1 | TRBV19
CASSQVLSGDLFENTGELFF | TRBJ2-2 | TRBV4-2
CASSSRLAGGANEQFF | TRBJ2-1 | TRBV7-9
CASRSTGKRAFF | TRBJ1-1 | TRBV19
CATSGQTTGELFF | TRBJ2-2 | TRBV24-1
CASSLPNNEQFF | TRBJ2-1 | TRBV7-9
CASSINRNQPQHF | TRBJ1-5 | TRBV19
CASSEFWGDSNIQYF | TRBJ2-4 | TRBV2
CASSLQAHQPQHF | TRBJ1-5 | TRBV18
CASSSDPQGAGELFF | TRBJ2-2 | TRBV5-4
CASSLWASGGLNEQFF | TRBJ2-1 | TRBV5-1
CASSQGDSISGEKLFF | TRBJ1-4 | TRBV4-3
CAWSVGGNSGNTIYF | TRBJ1-3 | TRBV30
CASQRAGIYEQYF | TRBJ2-7 | TRBV28
CASSQDSRSNYGYTF | TRBJ1-2 | TRBV4-2
CASSENGAKPYEQYF | TRBJ2-7 | TRBV2
CASSNPMEKEQYF | TRBJ2-7 | TRBV28
CATSRDEQASPLHF | TRBJ1-6 | TRBV15
CASSQDASEGEQFF | TRBJ2-1 | TRBV4-3
CASSLAPRGSEQYF | TRBJ2-7 | TRBV7-9
CASSILAGDYNEQFF | TRBJ2-1 | TRBV19
CASSLAAKYEQYF | TRBJ2-7 | TRBV7-6
CSVVQGNSNQPQHF | TRBJ1-5 | TRBV29-1
CASSPTGGYAEAFF | TRBJ1-1 | TRBV4-3
CASSYDDGGTDTQYF | TRBJ2-3 | TRBV6-5
CASSLGRVGNQPQHF | TRBJ1-5 | TRBV5-8
CASSEEEGERVTDTQYF | TRBJ2-3 | TRBV10-2
CASSLLAATDTQYF | TRBJ2-3 | TRBV11-2
CASSLGGLAGPSTDTQYF | TRBJ2-3 | TRBV5-1
CASSPHRSVAYEQYF | TRBJ2-7 | TRBV3-1/TRBV3-2
CASSTVAGVGTGELFF | TRBJ2-2 | TRBV5-1
CASSIGQGAAYEQYF | TRBJ2-7 | TRBV19